This passage covers 14 T cell receptor beta chains from one sample sequenced in a study of blood T cells in healthy people across ages. A second PCR of about 6 to 12 cycles used a sample-barcoded 5' primer and a J-beta primer mix. TCRdb reprocessed the 5' RACE reads with MiXCR, giving one entry per CDR3 protein. Among 700,000 or so distinct CDR3 sequences, over 40% were seen once, and the ten largest hold 25% to 35%. The material sequenced was blood. Receptors originate from an elderly man in good health.

The CDR3 sequence is CASIQGIAYNSPLHF. For the CDR3, the DNA is TGTGCCAGCATTCAAGGGATTGCCTATAATTCACCCCTCCACTTT. The genes are TRBV6-2 or TRBV6-3 and TRBJ1-6; no definite D call. V was cut by 7 bases and J by 2 bases, with 12 bases left in between. The CDR3 is 15 amino acids. CDR1 is MNHEY, CDR2 SVGEGT, per germline.

In its sample, this clonotype was seen many times. The chain employs TRBV3-1 and TRBJ1-2; 8 bases are shared with TRBD1. CDR1 is LGHDT and CDR2 is YNNKEL in the germline V gene (reference sequence). The CDR3 spans 15 residues. V lost 2 bases to trimming and J lost 7 bases; unmatched junction nucleotides: 9. Here the CDR3 reads CASSQFDQGALGYTF. The CDR3 DNA is TGTGCCAGCAGCCAATTCGACCAGGGGGCGCTTGGCTACACCTTC.

The chain combines TRBV24-1 with TRBJ2-1, with 11 bases matching TRBD2. CDR3 size: 16 residues. Germline-derived CDR1 and CDR2 are KGHDR and SFDVKD. V dropped 9 bases and J dropped 1; count of bases not matched to a gene: 7. CDR3 loop: CATAGTSGFSYNEQFF. Written as DNA, the CDR3 is TGTGCCACCGCCGGGACTAGCGGTTTTTCCTACAATGAGCAGTTCTTC.

As regards this clonotype: An end of the junction does not agree with germline; a read error may underlie this. The chain recombines TRBV4-1 with TRBJ2-7, with D possibly TRBD1 on 6 matching bases. Germline CDR1 and CDR2: MGHRA and YSYEKL. The CDR3 has 14 residues. The CDR3 bases are TGTGCCAGCAGGTTCAGCACAGGGAACTACGGGCAGTACTTC. Translating gives CASRFSTGNYGQYF.

In its sample, this clonotype was seen a few times. The chain combines TRBV20-1 with TRBJ2-7, with TRBD2 identical over 11 bases. CDR1 is DFQATT and CDR2 is SNEGSKA in the germline V gene (reference sequence). J gave up 0 bases and V 6 bases, and 4 bases lay outside the gene matches. The CDR3 contains 14 residues. In DNA form, the CDR3 reads TGCAGTGCCGAGACTAGCGGGACCTCCTACGAGCAGTACTTC. This sequence encodes CSAETSGTSYEQYF.

This clonotype showed up just once. The J gene is TRBJ1-6, the V gene TRBV6-5; D is uncertain. V lost 4 bases, J lost 9 bases, and 10 bases lay in between. Germline loops: CDR1 MNHEY, CDR2 SVGAGI. The CDR3 covers 13 residues. This chain's CDR3 is CASSFRGVSPLHF. In nucleotides, the CDR3 is TGTGCCAGCAGTTTCCGTGGGGTTTCACCCCTCCACTTT.

This clonotype was picked up many times. V usage is TRBV29-1 and J usage is TRBJ2-7; tentative D call: TRBD2 (6 bases). There are 12 residues in the CDR3. The germline V and J ends were trimmed by 4 bases and 4 bases, with 11 bases remaining between them. Germline V lookup: CDR1 SQVTM, CDR2 ANQGSEA. CDR3 in amino acids: CSVVGSDYEQYF. In nucleotides, the CDR3 is TGCAGCGTTGTCGGGAGTGATTACGAGCAGTACTTC.

The rearrangement uses TRBV5-4 and TRBJ2-3, with 10 bases lining up with TRBD2. The CDR3 has 16 residues. V lost 1 base and J lost 2; bases outside the gene matches: 4. CDR1 and CDR2 from the germline V gene are SGHNT and YYREEE (reference sequence). The CDR3 nucleotides read TGTGCCAGCAGCTTGCGTACTAGCGGGGCCACAGATACGCAGTATTTT. Translation: CASSLRTSGATDTQYF.

The gene calls are TRBV4-3 and TRBJ2-3; 9 bases are a match to TRBD2. The V gene's germline CDR1 is LGHNA and CDR2 YSLEER. V lost 0 bases and J lost 4; bases outside the gene matches: 8. This CDR3 region has 17 residues. Here the CDR3 reads CASSQDWRSGRSDTQYF. CDR3 DNA sequence: TGCGCCAGCAGCCAAGACTGGCGAAGCGGGAGGTCAGATACGCAGTATTTT.

This clonotype was counted a few times. The rearrangement uses TRBV6-6 and TRBJ1-1; 8 bases map to TRBD1. This CDR3 region has 14 residues. The ends lost 4 bases at V and 5 bases at J; junction bases unmatched: 6. Germline CDR1 is MNHNY and CDR2 is SVGAGI (reference sequence). CDR3 protein: CASSFGQGRTEAFF. CDR3 DNA sequence: TGTGCCAGCAGTTTTGGACAGGGACGAACTGAAGCTTTCTTT.

The CDR3 region has the DNA TGTGCCAGCAGGTCGGACAGGCGCCCCTACAATGAGCAGTACTTC. It yields the protein CASRSDRRPYNEQYF. The rearrangement uses TRBV12-3 or TRBV12-4 and TRBJ2-1, with 7 bases matching TRBD1. The J call is in doubt because the DNA end fits TRBJ2-7 better. The CDR3 runs 15 residues.

This clonotype has ten or more counts. The V gene is TRBV12-3 or TRBV12-4, the J gene TRBJ2-2, with 9 bases identical to TRBD2. Unmatched junction bases numbered 6, after V lost 5 bases and J lost 5 bases. This CDR3 is built from 15 residues. CDR3 sequence: CASSGGTSYTGELFF. Written as DNA, the CDR3 is TGTGCCAGCAGTGGAGGGACTAGCTATACCGGGGAGCTGTTTTTT.

The V and J genes are TRBV7-3 and TRBJ1-1, with TRBD1 as a possible D gene (6 bases). V dropped 5 bases and J dropped 4 bases, with 11 bases sitting between them. Looked up from germline, CDR1 is SGHTA and CDR2 is FQGTGA. The CDR3 is 13 amino acids. The CDR3 here is CASSGTSGTEAFF. CDR3 DNA sequence: TGTGCCAGCAGCGGGACAAGCGGCACTGAAGCTTTCTTT.

This clonotype was found a few times. This could be a read error, since a much larger clone is one nucleotide away. The chain links TRBV12-3 or TRBV12-4 to TRBJ2-4, with D perhaps TRBD1 (6 bases). V gave up 10 bases and J gave up 1 base, with 11 bases separating them. The CDR3 runs to 13 residues. The CDR3 sequence is CANSQGAKNIQYF. The CDR3 DNA sequence: TGTGCCAACAGCCAGGGGGCCAAAAACATTCAGTACTTC.